This T cell receptor beta chain was identified in a study of CD8 T cells in Susac syndrome. Trimming took 4 bases from V and 3 from J, leaving 16 bases between them. The CDR3 has 15 residues. From germline, CDR1 is SGHTA and CDR2 FQGNSA. Reverse transcription of about 0.45 to 1 ug RNA was performed with random hexamers. Amplification of TCR beta CDR3 spanned 54 Vbeta and 13 Jbeta via immunoSEQ multiplex PCR. TCRdb re-analysed the immunoSEQ multiplex PCR reads in MiXCR, keeping a single row per CDR3 protein. Of 300,000 to 350,000 distinct CDR3 sequences in the sample, roughly 94% were seen once. The chain recombines TRBV7-2 with TRBJ2-7; tentatively, D is TRBD2 (6 bases). Sequenced input: CD4+ T cells from PBMCs. This receptor was identified in a human donor with multiple sclerosis. The DNA for the CDR3 is TGTGCCAGCAGCTCCTCCGGGAGAAGCGTCTACGAGCAGTACTTC. Translated: CASSSSGRSVYEQYF.